This T cell receptor (beta chain) was identified during a study of blood T cell repertoires in COVID-19. Background on the study: COVID-19 samples, acute and convalescent, were from the United States, Italy and Spain. The analysed material was cDNA or gDNA that came from T cells, B-cell-depleted T cells, or PBMCs.

The data were produced by immunoSEQ multiplex PCR, yet TCRdb's version contains in-frame clones alone and is incomplete. In the table there are some 95,000 clones, approximately 86% of which are singletons. This clone appeared once. Sample: peripheral blood. The sequence was obtained from a man older than 75 with active or convalescent COVID-19.

CDR3 nucleotides: TGCGCCAGCAGCCAAGGTCGGGGGGCGCAAAACACCGGGGAGCTGTTTTTT. Translated: CASSQGRGAQNTGELFF. This chain uses TRBV4-3 with TRBJ2-2; weak D call: TRBD2 (7 bases). Germline CDR1 reads LGHNA; CDR2 reads YSLEER. The CDR3 totals 17 residues. V lost 1 base and J lost 2, with 14 bases in between.